This entry features one TCR beta chain sequence. This clonotype was found many times. The antigen it recognizes is unknown. The record has no base qualities; no much larger clone is one base away. The data were taken from a study of CD8 T cells in ankylosing spondylitis (dated by TCRdb to 2017 to 2019). About the full investigation: The study set out to find disease-linked TCR variants by profiling T cell receptor beta repertoires in ankylosing spondylitis patients and healthy donors. The full study cohort comprised about 25 ankylosing spondylitis patients and roughly 100 healthy donors. Peripheral blood samples were taken, and synovial fluid was additionally collected from ankylosing spondylitis patients. Overall study outcomes, separate from this receptor: The disease-linked clones had a CD8+ phenotype and were found at relatively low frequencies in peripheral blood. The disease-linked clones were reported as significantly enriched in matched synovial fluid samples from ankylosing spondylitis patients. Some TCR beta motif variants had previously been reported in synovial fluid and blood of reactive arthritis patients, which suggested common disease-initiation mechanisms. A TCR beta motif of roughly 8 highly homologous amino acid variants appeared characteristic of blood from ankylosing spondylitis patients.

TCRdb lists the instrument as Illumina HiSeq 2500. Quantitative 5'-RACE with molecular barcodes was the method used to prepare the TCR beta libraries. On the study's bioinformatics: A new computational method, built on a probabilistic model of VDJ rearrangement, was used to identify disease-linked TCR variants. TCRdb applied fastp at Q25 and MiXCR to the public reads, then kept only in-frame beta chains. Rows with one shared CDR3 protein collapse into an entry with the most common genes and DNA. The V and J calls reflect TCRdb's pipeline rather than the authors' work. This sample gives about 10,000 distinct CDR3 sequences in total; 5.5% to 6.5% of them show up just once. The ten largest clones take up 40% to 50% of the sample. Source material: blood, either unsorted or a sorted T cell fraction (not recorded which). The origin of this receptor is a female donor with ankylosing spondylitis or in good health (not recorded which).

The DNA sequence is TGTGCCAGCAGCGTAGAAGGGGGCGCGGATGAGCAGTTCTTC. Its amino acids are CASSVEGGADEQFF. Here the chain combines TRBV9 and TRBJ2-1, with 7 bases in between that match TRBD1. The germline V gene yields SGDLS for CDR1 and YYNGEE for CDR2. Ends trimmed: V by 0 bases, J by 8 bases; bases unmatched to a gene: 5. Its CDR3 holds 14 amino acids, cysteine through phenylalanine. Solely the CDR3 DNA is kept, with 42 bases framed from the first base.